This T cell receptor beta chain was profiled in a study of cytomegalovirus exposure and HLA in healthy donors. Amplification used 60 Vbeta primers and 13 Jbeta primers. Sequenced by immunoSEQ multiplex PCR; TCRdb stores in-frame clones only, minus some. The table has 110,000 to 150,000 clones, roughly 70% seen once; the top ten hold roughly 1.8%. Study-wide results and limits: Equally common other TCR beta chains were less clonally expanded than HLA-associated ones, a later analysis found.

This clone was seen just once. The antigen remains unidentified. The sequencing input was PBMCs. The source of this sequence is a woman aged 35 to 49 in good health and CMV-seronegative.

CDR3 sequence reads: CASSGDRGHTGELFF. In nucleotides, the CDR3 is TGTGCCAGCAGCGGGGACAGGGGACACACCGGGGAGCTGTTTTTT. The chain uses TRBV7-2 and TRBJ2-2; TRBD1 aligns across 10 bases. Germline V gene data show CDR1 as SGHTA and CDR2 as FQGNSA. The CDR3 totals 15 residues. With V trimmed by 5 bases and J by 3 bases, 3 bases remained unmatched.